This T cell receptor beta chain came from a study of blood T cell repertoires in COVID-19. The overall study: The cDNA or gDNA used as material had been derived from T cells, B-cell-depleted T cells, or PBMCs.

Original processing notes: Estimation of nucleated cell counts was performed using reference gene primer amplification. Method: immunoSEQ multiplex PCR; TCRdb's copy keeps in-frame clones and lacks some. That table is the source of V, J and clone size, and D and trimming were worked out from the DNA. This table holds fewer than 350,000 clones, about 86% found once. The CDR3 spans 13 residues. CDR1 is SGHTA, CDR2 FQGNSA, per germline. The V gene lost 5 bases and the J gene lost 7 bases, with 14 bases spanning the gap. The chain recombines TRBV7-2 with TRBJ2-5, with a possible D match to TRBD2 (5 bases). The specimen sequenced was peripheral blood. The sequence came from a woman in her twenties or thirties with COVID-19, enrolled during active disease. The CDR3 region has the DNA TGTGCCAGCAGCGCTAGCATAATACGGACCCAGTACTTC. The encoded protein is CASSASIIRTQYF.